This T cell receptor beta chain originates from a study of blood T cells in healthy people across ages. Study-level information: Template switching retrieved approximately one barcoded beta molecule for each two T cells.

Combining a sample-barcoded 5' primer with a J-beta primer mix, a second PCR ran for about 7 to 12 cycles. TCRdb passed the 5' RACE reads through MiXCR, listing each CDR3 protein once. The repertoire has fewer than 1.5 million distinct CDR3 sequences, approximately 42% of them found once; the top ten carry 6.5% to 10%. Total RNA extracted from each sample amounted to at least 5 micrograms. V lost 1 base, J lost 5 bases, and 15 bases lay in between. The CDR3 spans 15 residues. Germline V lookup: CDR1 SGHRS, CDR2 YFSETQ. The chain joins TRBV5-1 to TRBJ1-1, with a tentative D call TRBD1 (5 bases). The receptor's source is a woman under 30 in good health. Sequencing was carried out using blood. The CDR3 nucleotides read TGCGCCAGCAGCTTGACAGGTCAAGGAGTAACTGAAGCTTTCTTT. It specifies CASSLTGQGVTEAFF.